This entry lists 20 T cell receptor beta chains sequenced from one sample in a study of response to subunit inactivated influenza vaccine. TCRdb processed the RT-PCR reads anew with MiXCR; each CDR3 protein has one entry. The table shows 650,000 or so distinct CDR3 sequences, with around 15% occurring only once. The sample here was PBMCs from blood, taken less than 15 days before vaccination. Receptors originate from a man aged 45-65 years who received an inactivated influenza vaccine.

This clonotype has more than one count but fewer than ten. The V gene is TRBV20-1, the J gene TRBJ1-1; tentatively, D is TRBD1 (6 bases). The V gene's germline CDR1 is DFQATT and CDR2 SNEGSKA (reference sequence). This CDR3 is built from 14 residues. The ends were cut back, 3 bases at V and 3 bases at J, with 14 bases in the middle. CDR3 amino acids: CSARNPAGDTEAFF. DNA of the CDR3: TGCAGTGCTAGGAACCCGGCAGGGGACACTGAAGCTTTCTTT.

The V call is TRBV2, the J call TRBJ1-3; 9 bases align to TRBD1. The germline CDR1 and CDR2 sequences are SNHLY and FYNNEI. This CDR3 contains 15 residues. J lost 2 bases, V lost 5 bases, and 4 bases had no gene match. The CDR3 nucleotides are TGTGCCAGCAGTATCCGGACAGGGGCTGGAAACACCATATATTTT. Translating gives CASSIRTGAGNTIYF.

This clonotype was picked up a small number of times. The chain recombines TRBV25-1 with TRBJ1-4; the D gene is possibly TRBD1 (5 bases). The ends were cut back, 1 base at V and 7 bases at J, with 16 bases in the middle. This CDR3 region has 16 residues. Germline V gives CDR1 MGHDK, CDR2 SYGVNS. This CDR3 reads CASSELTHRSFEKLFF. CDR3 coding DNA: TGTGCCAGCAGTGAATTAACCCACAGGAGCTTTGAAAAACTGTTTTTT.

This clonotype was detected a few times. This chain links TRBV6-1 with TRBJ2-7; the match to TRBD2 covers 10 bases. Germline V gene lookup returns CDR1 MNHNS and CDR2 SASEGT. The CDR3 loop spans 15 amino acids. The V gene end was trimmed by 5 bases and the J gene end by 2 bases; junction bases not matched to a gene: 6. CDR3 DNA: TGTGCCAGCAGTAAGGGGACTAGCGAAACCTACGAGCAGTACTTC. It encodes CASSKGTSETYEQYF.

The chain employs TRBV6-1 and TRBJ1-5; D might be TRBD1 (6 bases). The CDR3 consists of 16 residues. Germline CDR1 MNHNS, CDR2 SASEGT. V lost 7 bases and J lost 1, with 17 bases in between. CDR3 bases: TGTGCCAGCACTCCCCGAGGTGGGACAAGCAATCAGCCCCAGCATTTT. It yields the protein CASTPRGGTSNQPQHF.

This clonotype showed up just a few times. The rearrangement uses TRBV24-1 and TRBJ1-4; D remains ambiguous. This CDR3 has 15 amino acids. V gave up 2 bases and J gave up 7 bases, with 13 bases separating them. CDR1 is KGHDR, CDR2 SFDVKD, per germline. This CDR3 reads CATSDSRRVGEKLFF. CDR3 coding DNA: TGTGCCACCAGTGATTCCCGCCGGGTTGGTGAAAAACTGTTTTTT.

The V gene is TRBV6-2 or TRBV6-3, the J gene TRBJ2-3; D unclear. The V end was cut by 2 bases, the J end by 2 bases, with 14 bases between. Germline assignment: CDR1 MNHEY and CDR2 SVGEGT. The CDR3 is 16 amino acids. The CDR3 is CASSYNPRTYTDTQYF. The CDR3 nucleotides are TGTGCCAGCAGTTACAACCCTAGAACTTACACAGATACGCAGTATTTT.

The table lists this clonotype with a few counts. The chain is built from TRBV29-1 and TRBJ2-3; D might be TRBD1 (5 bases). Trimming took 4 bases from V and 4 from J, leaving 9 bases between them. Per the germline V gene, CDR1 is SQVTM and CDR2 is ANQGSEA. The CDR3 loop spans 12 amino acids. In DNA, the CDR3 is TGCAGCGTTGTCCCCAGGGCAGATACGCAGTATTTT. This sequence encodes CSVVPRADTQYF.

Note on this clonotype: Since a much larger clone is just one base distant, this may be a read error. The chain joins TRBV3-1 to TRBJ1-4; D uncertain. Germline CDR1 LGHDT, CDR2 YNNKEL (reference sequence). The CDR3 consists of 16 residues. The CDR3, as DNA: TGTACCAGCAGCCAAGGCGGTAGCGCGACTAATGAAAAACTGTTTTTT. This sequence encodes CTSSQGGSATNEKLFF.

This clonotype was seen at least ten times. This chain joins TRBV11-2 and TRBJ2-3; no firm D call. V lost 2 bases to trimming and J lost 0 bases, with 9 bases between them. This CDR3 spans 15 amino acids. The germline CDR1 and CDR2 sequences are SGHAT and FQNNGV. Written as DNA, the CDR3 is TGTGCCAGCAGCTTAAACACGGGTAGCACAGATACGCAGTATTTT. It translates to CASSLNTGSTDTQYF.

Points on this clonotype: Germline and junction disagree at one end, which may indicate a read error. This chain connects TRBV20-1 to TRBJ2-1; 7 bases align to TRBD1. CDR1 and CDR2 from the germline V gene are DFQATT and SNEGSKA (reference sequence). CDR3 length: 15 residues. The CDR3 DNA sequence: TGCAGTGCTAGCCACTCGGGACAGATCTACAATGAGCTGTTCTTC. As protein: CSASHSGQIYNELFF.

The genes are TRBV28 and TRBJ1-5; 8 nucleotides agree with TRBD1. V gave up 6 bases and J gave up 7 bases; unmatched junction bases: 8. The CDR3 covers 14 residues. Germline loops: CDR1 MDHEN, CDR2 SYDVKM. The CDR3 DNA follows: TGTGCCAGCAGCCCGGGACAGGATGAACAGCCCCAGCATTTT. This gives the protein CASSPGQDEQPQHF.

V gene TRBV28 combines with J gene TRBJ2-1; D gene uncertain. CDR3 length: 17 residues. V was trimmed by 3 bases and J by 6 bases, leaving 21 bases between them. Germline assignment: CDR1 MDHEN and CDR2 SYDVKM. This CDR3 is CASSLAPVGSPTNEQFF. The CDR3 nucleotides read TGTGCCAGCAGTTTGGCTCCGGTGGGTAGTCCCACCAATGAGCAGTTCTTC.

This clonotype was detected a few times. The chain has TRBV7-2 and TRBJ2-7; D gene uncertain. This CDR3 spans 12 amino acids. CDR1 and CDR2 from the germline V gene are SGHTA and FQGNSA. Trimming left V 3 bases short and J 2 bases short, with 5 bases between. CDR3: CASSFSTYEQYF. CDR3 DNA sequence: TGTGCCAGCAGCTTCTCAACCTACGAGCAGTACTTC.

The chain carries TRBV9 and TRBJ1-6; no firm D call. The germline V and J ends were trimmed by 3 bases and 4 bases, with 11 bases remaining between them. The germline CDR1 and CDR2 sequences are SGDLS and YYNGEE. CDR3 length equals 15 residues. CDR3 loop: CASSDVDSYNSPLHF. The CDR3 region has the DNA TGTGCCAGCAGCGATGTCGACTCATATAATTCACCCCTCCACTTT.

This chain connects TRBV10-2 to TRBJ2-7; 9 nucleotides match TRBD2. After removal of 1 base from V and 4 bases from J, the junction contained 5 bases not matched to a gene. From germline, CDR1 is WSHSY and CDR2 SAAADI. The CDR3 has 15 amino acids. CDR3 sequence: CASSEWAGGPYEQYF. Here the CDR3 DNA reads TGCGCCAGCAGTGAGTGGGCGGGAGGGCCTTACGAGCAGTACTTC.

The J gene is TRBJ2-5, the V gene TRBV4-2; tentatively, D is TRBD1 (6 bases). Per the germline V gene, CDR1 is LGHNA and CDR2 is YNFKEQ. CDR3 size: 15 residues. Trimming removed 3 bases from V and 5 bases from J, with 16 bases in between. The CDR3: CASSQRGGGGETQYF. The CDR3, as DNA: TGTGCCAGCAGCCAGAGGGGTGGGGGCGGGGAGACCCAGTACTTC.

There are a few counts of this clonotype. The chain has TRBV25-1 and TRBJ2-3, with 9 positions matching TRBD2. Trimming at V came to 7 bases and at J to 1 base, leaving 9 bases not matched to a gene. This CDR3 region has 16 residues. Germline V gives CDR1 MGHDK, CDR2 SYGVNS. The CDR3 is CASKAGAGGGTDTQYF. For the CDR3, the DNA is TGTGCCAGCAAGGCCGGGGCGGGAGGGGGCACAGATACGCAGTATTTT.

This clonotype was counted ten times or more. This CDR3 reads CASSFRAAIQYF. In DNA, the CDR3 is TGTGCCAGCAGCTTTCGGGCCGCTATTCAGTACTTC. This chain uses TRBV12-3 or TRBV12-4 with TRBJ2-4; D is undetermined. The V and J ends lost 6 bases and 10 bases respectively, with 13 bases between them. The CDR3 loop spans 12 amino acids.

V and J are TRBV7-9 and TRBJ2-6; no clear D. The germline V gene encodes CDR1 SEHNR and CDR2 FQNEAQ (reference sequence). This CDR3 is 16 amino acids long. Between the trimmed V and J ends, which lost 4 bases and 0 bases, there was a span of 10 bases. The CDR3 reads CASSSLKHSGANVLTF. The DNA of the CDR3 is TGTGCCAGCAGCTCACTAAAACACTCTGGGGCCAACGTCCTGACTTTC.